These T cell receptor beta chains were read from a single sample in a study of CD8+ T cells in alopecia areata. Some clones are missing from TCRdb's copy, which holds only in-frame ones; the method was immunoSEQ multiplex PCR. This table has more than 110,000 clones, around 60% appearing once. Sequenced material: CD4+ T cells sorted from blood, taken at week 0. These receptors came from a human donor with alopecia areata. The CDR3 runs from the conserved cysteine through the conserved F or W. A D gene is named only where the DNA matches it firmly. The size field is filled for only some rows; it gives once, few, many or a size class.

D: TRBD2; V: TRBV7-6; J: TRBJ2-1; size: -; CDR3: CASSSEAGARYNEQFF; DNA: TGTGCCAGCAGCTCTGAAGCGGGGGCCCGCTACAATGAGCAGTTCTTC
D: -; V: TRBV4-3; J: TRBJ2-5; size: -; CDR3: CASSQALDRAYETQYF; DNA: TGCGCCAGCAGCCAGGCCCTCGATCGGGCATATGAGACCCAGTACTTC
D: -; V: TRBV29-1; J: TRBJ2-2; size: few; CDR3: CSVVRDTNTGELFF; DNA: TGCAGCGTTGTCCGGGATACGAACACCGGGGAGCTGTTTTTT
D: -; V: TRBV9; J: TRBJ2-5; size: -; CDR3: CASSVEGRETQYF; DNA: TGTGCCAGCAGCGTAGAGGGTAGGGAGACCCAGTACTTC
D: -; V: TRBV30; J: TRBJ1-2; size: -; CDR3: CASISRNYGYTF; DNA: TGTGCCTCGATAAGTAGAAACTATGGCTACACCTTC
D: TRBD1; V: TRBV18; J: TRBJ1-2; size: few; CDR3: CASSPPSDRVGYTF; DNA: TGTGCCAGCTCACCACCGTCGGACAGGGTCGGCTACACCTTC
D: -; V: TRBV7-2; J: TRBJ2-7; size: -; CDR3: CASSLVYRAYEQYF; DNA: TGTGCCAGCAGCTTAGTTTACAGGGCCTACGAGCAGTACTTC
D: -; V: TRBV11-2; J: TRBJ2-3; size: -; CDR3: CASSLRTFTDTQYF; DNA: TGTGCCAGCAGCCTCCGGACATTTACAGATACGCAGTATTTT
D: TRBD2; V: TRBV7-2; J: TRBJ2-7; size: -; CDR3: CASSSSGTIIYEQYF; DNA: TGTGCCAGCAGCTCATCCGGGACTATCATCTATGAGCAGTACTTC
D: -; V: TRBV5-1; J: TRBJ1-4; size: -; CDR3: CASSLSTGNFEKLFF; DNA: TGCGCCAGCAGCTTGTCTACAGGGAACTTTGAAAAACTGTTTTTT
D: TRBD1; V: TRBV28; J: TRBJ1-1; size: many; CDR3: CASSRAGGANTEAFF; DNA: TGTGCCAGCAGTAGGGCAGGGGGCGCGAATACTGAAGCTTTCTTT
D: -; V: TRBV5-1; J: TRBJ1-1; size: -; CDR3: CASSLLGTNTEAFF; DNA: TGCGCCAGCAGCTTGCTAGGGACCAACACTGAAGCTTTCTTT
D: -; V: TRBV30; J: TRBJ2-6; size: -; CDR3: CAASLAGANVLTF; DNA: TGTGCCGCGTCACTCGCGGGGGCCAACGTCCTGACTTTC
D: -; V: TRBV4-3; J: TRBJ1-2; size: -; CDR3: CASSQVTGGINGYTF; DNA: TGCGCCAGCAGCCAAGTTACGGGGGGAATAAATGGCTACACCTTC
D: TRBD2; V: TRBV30; J: TRBJ2-1; size: -; CDR3: CAWSALLAGDEQFF; DNA: TGTGCCTGGAGTGCCCTGCTAGCGGGGGATGAGCAGTTCTTC
D: TRBD2; V: TRBV7-2; J: TRBJ2-5; size: -; CDR3: CASSSRRGGETQYF; DNA: TGTGCCAGCAGCTCCCGGAGGGGAGGGGAGACCCAGTACTTC
D: -; V: TRBV30; J: TRBJ2-5; size: -; CDR3: CAWSAGHRVRGTQYF; DNA: TGTGCCTGGAGCGCGGGACATAGAGTTAGAGGGACCCAGTACTTC
D: -; V: TRBV5-1; J: TRBJ2-5; size: few; CDR3: CASSIDQETQYF; DNA: TGCGCCAGCAGCATTGATCAAGAGACCCAGTACTTC
D: -; V: TRBV30; J: TRBJ2-1; size: -; CDR3: CAWSESYNEQFF; DNA: TGTGCCTGGAGTGAGAGCTACAATGAGCAGTTCTTC
D: TRBD2; V: TRBV2; J: TRBJ2-3; size: -; CDR3: CASGEALAGADTQYF; DNA: TGTGCCAGCGGGGAGGCACTAGCGGGGGCAGATACGCAGTATTTT
D: TRBD1; V: TRBV5-8; J: TRBJ1-5; size: -; CDR3: CASSSGTASGGQPQHF; DNA: TGTGCCAGCAGCTCAGGGACAGCCTCGGGGGGTCAGCCCCAGCATTTT
D: TRBD2; V: TRBV6-1; J: TRBJ2-3; size: -; CDR3: CASSGVAGGQDTQYF; DNA: TGTGCCAGCAGTGGAGTAGCGGGGGGGCAGGATACGCAGTATTTT
D: TRBD1; V: TRBV11-2; J: TRBJ2-5; size: -; CDR3: CASSLGQGRETQYF; DNA: TGTGCCAGCAGCCTCGGACAGGGACGAGAGACCCAGTACTTC
D: TRBD1; V: TRBV6-1; J: TRBJ2-3; size: -; CDR3: CASSGRQGSTDTQYF; DNA: TGTGCCAGCAGTGGCAGACAGGGGAGCACAGATACGCAGTATTTT